The rows below give T cell receptor beta chains drawn from one sample of a study of beta chain features in type 1 diabetes. The table came from immunoSEQ multiplex PCR; TCRdb's copy has only in-frame clones and leaves some out. The repertoire holds 640,000 or so clones, with around an eighth as singletons. Sequencing was done on a sample of naive CD4+ T cells from blood. The receptor source for this set is a man younger than 35 with type 1 diabetes. The CDR3 runs from the conserved cysteine through the conserved F or W. The D gene is left open where the match is weak. Not every row has a clone size; where given, it reads once, few, many or a size class.

cdr3_aa: CASSEGDSTGELFF
cdr3_nt: TGTGCCAGCAGTGAAGGGGACAGCACCGGGGAGCTGTTTTTT
j_call: TRBJ2-2
v_call: TRBV2
cdr3_length: 14
d_call: TRBD1
clone_size: -

cdr3_aa: CASSQEGGAVVETQYF
cdr3_nt: TGCGCCAGCAGCCAAGAAGGCGGGGCCGTCGTAGAGACCCAGTACTTC
j_call: TRBJ2-5
v_call: TRBV4-1
cdr3_length: 16
d_call: -
clone_size: -

cdr3_aa: CASSLQAADTQYF
cdr3_nt: TGTGCCAGCAGCTTGCAAGCGGCAGATACGCAGTATTTT
j_call: TRBJ2-3
v_call: TRBV5-4
cdr3_length: 13
d_call: -
clone_size: few

cdr3_aa: CASSLGPGTEAFF
cdr3_nt: TGTGCCAGCAGCCTCGGACCGGGCACTGAAGCTTTCTTT
j_call: TRBJ1-1
v_call: TRBV14
cdr3_length: 13
d_call: -
clone_size: -

cdr3_aa: CASSASSASGAQYF
cdr3_nt: TGTGCCAGCAGCGCCTCCAGCGCTAGCGGGGCGCAGTATTTT
j_call: TRBJ2-3
v_call: TRBV6-1
cdr3_length: 14
d_call: TRBD2
clone_size: few

cdr3_aa: CASSRTGGFYEQYF
cdr3_nt: TGTGCCAGCAGTCGGACAGGGGGCTTCTACGAGCAGTACTTC
j_call: TRBJ2-7
v_call: TRBV27
cdr3_length: 14
d_call: TRBD1
clone_size: once

cdr3_aa: CAWRPTPSSYEQYF
cdr3_nt: TGTGCCTGGAGACCGACTCCGAGCTCCTACGAGCAGTACTTC
j_call: TRBJ2-7
v_call: TRBV30
cdr3_length: 14
d_call: -
clone_size: -

cdr3_aa: CAWSRGEDQPQHF
cdr3_nt: TGTGCCTGGAGTAGAGGGGAAGATCAGCCCCAGCATTTT
j_call: TRBJ1-5
v_call: TRBV30
cdr3_length: 13
d_call: -
clone_size: few

cdr3_aa: CASSSGTASNTEAFF
cdr3_nt: TGTGCCAGCAGCTCGGGAACAGCGTCGAACACTGAAGCTTTCTTT
j_call: TRBJ1-1
v_call: TRBV5-4
cdr3_length: 15
d_call: -
clone_size: few

cdr3_aa: CASSLEQVNYGYTF
cdr3_nt: TGTGCCAGCAGCCTTGAACAGGTTAACTATGGCTACACCTTC
j_call: TRBJ1-2
v_call: TRBV5-4
cdr3_length: 14
d_call: -
clone_size: -

cdr3_aa: CASRPLAGGPNEQYF
cdr3_nt: TGTGCCAGCAGACCCCTAGCGGGGGGGCCCAACGAGCAGTACTTC
j_call: TRBJ2-7
v_call: TRBV6-6
cdr3_length: 15
d_call: TRBD2
clone_size: few

cdr3_aa: CASSEGPRTELNSEQYF
cdr3_nt: TGTGCCAGCAGCGAGGGGCCGAGGACGGAACTAAATTCCGAGCAGTACTTC
j_call: TRBJ2-7
v_call: TRBV9
cdr3_length: 17
d_call: -
clone_size: -

cdr3_aa: CASSQRGSYNEQFF
cdr3_nt: TGCGCCAGCAGCCAGCGGGGGTCGTACAATGAGCAGTTCTTC
j_call: TRBJ2-1
v_call: TRBV4-1
cdr3_length: 14
d_call: TRBD2
clone_size: -

cdr3_aa: CASSPRPRYEQYF
cdr3_nt: TGTGCCAGCAGCCCCCGCCCGCGATACGAGCAGTACTTC
j_call: TRBJ2-7
v_call: TRBV11-2
cdr3_length: 13
d_call: -
clone_size: few

cdr3_aa: CSVVVFEGDGYTF
cdr3_nt: TGCAGCGTGGTAGTTTTCGAGGGAGATGGCTACACCTTC
j_call: TRBJ1-2
v_call: TRBV29-1
cdr3_length: 13
d_call: -
clone_size: -

cdr3_aa: CASSLMGETQYF
cdr3_nt: TGTGCCAGCAGCTTAATGGGGGAGACCCAGTACTTC
j_call: TRBJ2-5
v_call: TRBV7-3
cdr3_length: 12
d_call: -
clone_size: few

cdr3_aa: CASSPSEAGEETQYF
cdr3_nt: TGTGCCAGCAGCCCTTCCGAGGCGGGGGAGGAGACCCAGTACTTC
j_call: TRBJ2-5
v_call: TRBV5-5
cdr3_length: 15
d_call: TRBD2
clone_size: few

cdr3_aa: CASSPGVIMNTEAFF
cdr3_nt: TGTGCCAGCTCACCAGGGGTCATAATGAACACTGAAGCTTTCTTT
j_call: TRBJ1-1
v_call: TRBV18
cdr3_length: 15
d_call: -
clone_size: few

cdr3_aa: CASSRGTGKNNEQFF
cdr3_nt: TGTGCCAGCAGCCGAGGGACAGGGAAGAACAATGAGCAGTTCTTC
j_call: TRBJ2-1
v_call: TRBV7-9
cdr3_length: 15
d_call: TRBD1
clone_size: few

cdr3_aa: CASSQGSARGTEAFF
cdr3_nt: TGTGCCAGCAGCCAAGGCAGTGCTCGGGGCACTGAAGCTTTCTTT
j_call: TRBJ1-1
v_call: TRBV14
cdr3_length: 15
d_call: -
clone_size: few

cdr3_aa: CASSQVGQAAPYDTQYF
cdr3_nt: TGCGCCAGCAGCCAAGTGGGACAGGCCGCTCCGTATGATACGCAGTATTTT
j_call: TRBJ2-3
v_call: TRBV4-1
cdr3_length: 17
d_call: TRBD1
clone_size: -

cdr3_aa: CASSRTGSYGYTF
cdr3_nt: TGTGCCAGCAGCCGTACCGGGAGCTATGGCTACACCTTC
j_call: TRBJ1-2
v_call: TRBV6-1
cdr3_length: 13
d_call: -
clone_size: -

cdr3_aa: CASSSDGNTEAFF
cdr3_nt: TGTGCCAGCAGCTCGGACGGAAACACTGAAGCTTTCTTT
j_call: TRBJ1-1
v_call: TRBV11-3
cdr3_length: 13
d_call: -
clone_size: -

cdr3_aa: CASSQEEGVAEAFF
cdr3_nt: TGTGCCAGCAGCCAAGAAGAGGGAGTAGCTGAAGCTTTCTTT
j_call: TRBJ1-1
v_call: TRBV14
cdr3_length: 14
d_call: -
clone_size: few

cdr3_aa: CASSLGGAERETQYF
cdr3_nt: TGTGCCAGCAGCTTAGGAGGGGCCGAGAGGGAGACCCAGTACTTC
j_call: TRBJ2-5
v_call: TRBV7-8
cdr3_length: 15
d_call: -
clone_size: -

cdr3_aa: CASSQSSAWDGRAGQPQHF
cdr3_nt: TGCGCCAGCAGCCAATCGTCAGCGTGGGACGGACGGGCAGGTCAGCCCCAGCATTTT
j_call: TRBJ1-5
v_call: TRBV4-1
cdr3_length: 19
d_call: -
clone_size: few

cdr3_aa: CASSPQESNEQFF
cdr3_nt: TGTGCCAGCAGCCCCCAAGAATCGAATGAGCAGTTCTTC
j_call: TRBJ2-1
v_call: TRBV7-7
cdr3_length: 13
d_call: -
clone_size: few

cdr3_aa: CAISTSGGARSSYNEQFF
cdr3_nt: TGTGCCATCAGTACTAGCGGGGGAGCGAGGAGCTCCTACAATGAGCAGTTCTTC
j_call: TRBJ2-1
v_call: TRBV10-3
cdr3_length: 18
d_call: TRBD2
clone_size: few

cdr3_aa: CASSIPGETQYF
cdr3_nt: TGTGCCAGTAGTATACCGGGAGAGACCCAGTACTTC
j_call: TRBJ2-5
v_call: TRBV19
cdr3_length: 12
d_call: -
clone_size: -

cdr3_aa: CASSLPGPQHF
cdr3_nt: TGTGCCAGCAGCCTCCCCGGGCCCCAGCATTTT
j_call: TRBJ1-5
v_call: TRBV21-1
cdr3_length: 11
d_call: -
clone_size: -

cdr3_aa: CASSLGRRNEKLFF
cdr3_nt: TGTGCCAGCAGCCTAGGACGACGTAATGAAAAACTGTTTTTT
j_call: TRBJ1-4
v_call: TRBV7-8
cdr3_length: 14
d_call: -
clone_size: few

cdr3_aa: CAISRGTQETQYF
cdr3_nt: TGTGCCATATCACGGGGGACCCAAGAGACCCAGTACTTC
j_call: TRBJ2-5
v_call: TRBV7-9
cdr3_length: 13
d_call: -
clone_size: -

cdr3_aa: CASSLQGDYGYTF
cdr3_nt: TGTGCCAGCAGCTTACAGGGGGACTATGGCTACACCTTC
j_call: TRBJ1-2
v_call: TRBV7-9
cdr3_length: 13
d_call: TRBD1
clone_size: few

cdr3_aa: CAWISQGGEQYF
cdr3_nt: TGTGCCTGGATCTCCCAGGGGGGCGAGCAGTACTTC
j_call: TRBJ2-7
v_call: TRBV30
cdr3_length: 12
d_call: -
clone_size: -

cdr3_aa: CASSRRAAEAFF
cdr3_nt: TGTGCCAGTAGTAGAAGGGCCGCTGAAGCTTTCTTT
j_call: TRBJ1-1
v_call: TRBV19
cdr3_length: 12
d_call: -
clone_size: few

cdr3_aa: CASSYSHMVHGDTQYF
cdr3_nt: TGTGCCAGCAGTTACTCCCATATGGTTCATGGGGATACGCAGTATTTT
j_call: TRBJ2-3
v_call: TRBV6-6
cdr3_length: 16
d_call: -
clone_size: few